This entry lists 32 T cell receptor beta chains sequenced from one sample in a study of T cells in Graves' hyperthyroidism and ophthalmopathy. RNA transcripts provided the source from which TCR beta CDR3 regions were amplified. A first-round RT-PCR of the TCR CDR3 used the HTBI primer set. Each CDR3 protein is one row after TCRdb ran MiXCR on the multiplex PCR reads. Of about 350,000 distinct CDR3 sequences listed, 11% to 15% are singletons. The material sequenced was blood. The receptors shown here come from a woman between 25 and 40 years old with Graves' hyperthyroidism.

The DNA for the CDR3 is TGTGCCACCAGCTCCGTTGGCAGCACAGATACGCAGTATTTT. Protein sequence: CATSSVGSTDTQYF. This chain links TRBV24-1 with TRBJ2-3; no clear D. The CDR3 extends over 14 amino acids. V lost 7 bases to trimming and J lost 0 bases, with 10 bases between them. Germline CDR1 and CDR2: KGHDR and SFDVKD.

This clonotype was observed at least ten times. The gene calls are TRBV3-1 and TRBJ2-3; D ambiguous. With 1 base removed from V and 3 bases from J, the gap between germline ends came to 5 bases. This CDR3 comprises 13 residues. Germline V gives CDR1 LGHDT, CDR2 YNNKEL (reference sequence). The CDR3 reads CASSQGLTDTQYF. The CDR3 bases are TGTGCCAGCAGCCAAGGGCTTACAGATACGCAGTATTTT.

This clonotype was observed a handful of times. The chain recombines TRBV3-1 with TRBJ2-5; D may be TRBD1 or TRBD2 (5 bases each). The length of the CDR3 is 16 residues. Trimming cost V 2 bases and J 2 bases, with 15 bases left between them. In germline, CDR1 is LGHDT, CDR2 YNNKEL (reference sequence). The CDR3 is CASSQWKRTLQETQYF. The DNA for the CDR3 is TGTGCCAGCAGCCAATGGAAGCGGACACTACAAGAGACCCAGTACTTC.

The CDR3 coding sequence is TGCAGTGCTACCGGACTAGTCCCCTACAATGAGCAGTTCTTC. Protein: CSATGLVPYNEQFF. The chain combines TRBV20-1 with TRBJ2-1; 7 bases match TRBD2. This CDR3 contains 14 residues. Germline CDR1 is DFQATT and CDR2 is SNEGSKA (reference sequence). J gave up 2 bases and V 4 bases, and 5 bases lay outside the gene matches.

The chain links TRBV2 to TRBJ2-2; 7 bases are shared with TRBD1. Germline CDR1 reads SNHLY; CDR2 reads FYNNEI. V was clipped by 9 bases and J by 2 bases; unmatched bases: 6. The CDR3 length is 14 residues. CDR3 sequence reads: CASLGTVNTGELFF. CDR3 sequence (DNA): TGTGCCAGTCTCGGGACAGTTAACACCGGGGAGCTGTTTTTT.

This clonotype was seen many times. The chain carries TRBV28 and TRBJ1-2, with a tentative D call TRBD1 (6 bases). Trimming pared 6 bases from V and 6 bases from J, leaving 14 bases between. CDR3 size: 13 residues. The germline V gene encodes CDR1 MDHEN and CDR2 SYDVKM. In DNA, the CDR3 is TGTGCCAGCAGCGGGGGCAGGAAAAATGGCTACACCTTC. Its translation: CASSGGRKNGYTF.

CDR3 loop: CASSLERGYTGELFF. CDR3 bases: TGCGCCAGCAGCTTGGAGAGGGGTTACACCGGGGAGCTGTTTTTT. The chain recombines TRBV5-1 with TRBJ2-2; D may match TRBD1 or TRBD2 (5 bases each). V was clipped by 0 bases and J by 3 bases, with 9 bases between them. The CDR3 spans 15 residues. Germline CDR1 reads SGHRS; CDR2 reads YFSETQ.

This chain joins TRBV20-1 and TRBJ2-5; no clear D gene. V was clipped by 1 base and J by 2 bases, with 5 bases between them. This CDR3 region has 12 residues. From germline, CDR1 is DFQATT and CDR2 SNEGSKA (reference sequence). As DNA, the CDR3 is TGCAGTGCTAGAGGGAGTCAAGAGACCCAGTACTTC. Amino acid sequence: CSARGSQETQYF.

This clonotype was observed a handful of times. Possible read error: a much larger clone is one base away. The chain combines TRBV28 with TRBJ1-1; no clear D. The germline V gene has CDR1 MDHEN and CDR2 SYDVKM. The CDR3 is made up of 14 amino acids. CDR3 sequence reads: CVSSLQLMNTEAFF. The CDR3 DNA reads as TGTGTCAGCAGTTTACAGTTAATGAACACTGAAGCTTTCTTT.

The gene calls are TRBV20-1 and TRBJ2-3; 10 bases match TRBD2. This CDR3 is built from 20 residues. The junction had 17 bases not matched to a gene; V was cut back by 2 bases and J by 0 bases. Germline V gene sequence: CDR1 DFQATT, CDR2 SNEGSKA (reference sequence). In DNA form, the CDR3 reads TGCAGTGCTAGACCCCCCCCGGGACTAGCGATCGGTCTGAGCACAGATACGCAGTATTTT. This translates into CSARPPPGLAIGLSTDTQYF.

Comments on this clonotype: This clone may be a read error of a much larger clone one base away. This rearrangement joins TRBV27 to TRBJ2-7; 9 bases fit TRBD1. CDR1 MNHEY and CDR2 SMNVEV come from the germline V gene (reference sequence). Trimming cost V 8 bases and J 2 bases; bases outside gene matches: 10. There are 15 residues in the CDR3. The CDR3 region is CASPKDGQGPYEQYF. CDR3 DNA sequence: TGTGCCAGCCCAAAGGACGGACAGGGGCCCTACGAGCAGTACTTC.

V and J are TRBV6-1 and TRBJ2-3; TRBD2 agrees at 14 bases. Unmatched junction bases numbered 7, after V lost 5 bases and J lost 6 bases. CDR1 is MNHNS, CDR2 SASEGT, per germline. This CDR3 has 16 amino acids. The CDR3 coding sequence is TGTGCCAGCAGTCGGGCCGGGACTAGCGGGAGTGATACGCAGTATTTT. This codes for CASSRAGTSGSDTQYF.

This clonotype has only a few counts. The CDR3 here is CASGPRGVGEKLFF. In nucleotides, the CDR3 is TGTGCCAGCGGCCCACGAGGGGTCGGTGAAAAACTGTTTTTT. The chain links TRBV12-3 or TRBV12-4 to TRBJ1-4; D may be TRBD1 (5 bases). The CDR3 has 14 amino acids. Trimming stripped 8 bases from V and 7 bases from J, with 17 bases between.

This clonotype was counted ten times or more. The chain joins TRBV29-1 to TRBJ2-1; a weak D match, TRBD1 (6 bases). Trimming removed 6 bases at V and 0 bases at J, with 15 bases between. CDR1 SQVTM and CDR2 ANQGSEA come from the germline V gene. The CDR3 is 15 amino acids. As DNA, the CDR3 is TGCAGCGTGGCTGGACAGTCAAGCTCCTACAATGAGCAGTTCTTC. Translating gives CSVAGQSSSYNEQFF.

This clonotype occurred many times. The chain recombines TRBV29-1 with TRBJ1-1, with 7 positions matching TRBD1. Germline-derived CDR1 and CDR2 are SQVTM and ANQGSEA. This CDR3 spans 14 amino acids. V lost 6 bases to trimming and J lost 4 bases; unmatched junction nucleotides: 11. The CDR3 nucleotides read TGCAGCGTATCGCGAGGGGACAGCGGCACTGAAGCTTTCTTT. It yields the protein CSVSRGDSGTEAFF.

This clonotype was counted ten times or more. The gene calls are TRBV6-2 or TRBV6-3 and TRBJ2-2; D not certain. The CDR3 loop spans 13 amino acids. Germline values: CDR1 MNHEY, CDR2 SVGEGT. Trimming took 2 bases from V and 5 from J, leaving 6 bases between them. CDR3 coding DNA: TGTGCCAGCAGTTACAGTCGGACCGGGGAGCTGTTTTTT. As protein: CASSYSRTGELFF.

This clonotype was counted many times. The chain links TRBV29-1 to TRBJ2-7; D assignment may be TRBD1 or TRBD2 (5 bases each). There are 13 residues in the CDR3. Germline CDR1 is SQVTM and CDR2 is ANQGSEA. CDR3 protein: CTRPGTISYEQYF. The CDR3, as DNA: TGCACCCGACCGGGGACGATCTCCTACGAGCAGTACTTC.

The chain uses TRBV4-3 and TRBJ1-4; D unresolved. This CDR3 region has 14 residues. V was shortened by 3 bases and J by 5 bases, with 10 bases between the two germline ends. Germline CDR1 is LGHNA and CDR2 is YSLEER. The CDR3 DNA sequence: TGCGCCAGCAGCCACATGGACGGAAATGAAAAACTGTTTTTT. This sequence encodes CASSHMDGNEKLFF.

This clonotype was recorded at least ten times. This chain uses TRBV2 with TRBJ2-3; 8 bases match TRBD2. The CDR3 is 13 residues long. Germline V CDR1 and CDR2: SNHLY, FYNNEI. V lost 5 bases, J lost 11 bases, and 9 bases stayed unmatched. In DNA, the CDR3 is TGTGCCAGCAGTACTTCTTTGCGGGAGGTGCAGTATTTT. It yields the protein CASSTSLREVQYF.

This clonotype has only a few counts. The J gene is TRBJ1-1, the V gene TRBV29-1; no clear D gene. V shed 7 bases and J shed 4 bases, with 19 bases lying between them. Germline CDR1 and CDR2: SQVTM and ANQGSEA. This CDR3 region has 14 residues. The CDR3 nucleotides read TGCAGCGCCTACCAATCGTCTCGGGGCACTGAAGCTTTCTTT. It is translated as CSAYQSSRGTEAFF.

In this sample, this clonotype turned up many times. The V and J genes are TRBV29-1 and TRBJ2-7; 7 positions agree with TRBD2. Germline values: CDR1 SQVTM, CDR2 ANQGSEA. This CDR3 spans 12 amino acids. The V segment lost 5 bases and the J segment 5 bases; nucleotides outside the gene matches: 6. The CDR3 is CSVPSGVHEQYF. In DNA, the CDR3 is TGCAGCGTTCCCAGCGGGGTCCACGAGCAGTACTTC.

This clonotype appeared a few times. The rearrangement uses TRBV5-1 and TRBJ2-3; D ambiguous. The CDR3 consists of 14 residues. V dropped 0 bases and J dropped 3 bases, with 8 bases sitting between them. CDR1 and CDR2 from the germline V gene are SGHRS and YFSETQ. The CDR3 coding sequence is TGCGCCAGCAGCTTGGGTAGAACAACAGATACGCAGTATTTT. Translating gives CASSLGRTTDTQYF.

This clonotype was observed at least ten times. The CDR3 reads CASSFQRGPSYEQYF. CDR3 sequence (DNA): TGTGCCAGCAGCTTCCAGAGGGGGCCCTCCTACGAGCAGTACTTC. J is TRBJ2-7 and V is TRBV7-2; 7 bases fit TRBD1. The ends lost 3 bases at V and 0 bases at J; junction bases unmatched: 5. From germline, CDR1 is SGHTA and CDR2 FQGNSA. The CDR3 consists of 15 residues.

Many counts were recorded for this clonotype. The chain has TRBV20-1 and TRBJ2-7; TRBD2 aligns across 13 bases. The V segment lost 6 bases and the J segment 7 bases; nucleotides outside the gene matches: 3. Germline V lookup: CDR1 DFQATT, CDR2 SNEGSKA (reference sequence). The CDR3 runs to 12 residues. The CDR3 protein is CSAPTSGREQYF. For the CDR3, the DNA is TGCAGTGCCCCGACTAGCGGGAGGGAGCAGTACTTC.

A few counts support this clonotype. The chain employs TRBV20-1 and TRBJ2-3; D remains ambiguous. V was cut by 5 bases and J by 1 base, with 16 bases left in between. The germline V gene encodes CDR1 DFQATT and CDR2 SNEGSKA (reference sequence). The CDR3 runs to 15 residues. CDR3 sequence: CSARVSAFGTDTQYF. The CDR3, as DNA: TGCAGTGCTCGAGTCTCTGCTTTTGGCACAGATACGCAGTATTTT.

This clonotype was observed at least ten times. CDR3 DNA: TGTGCCAGCAGTTTATTACCGGGTTCGGACGAGCAGTACTTC. It specifies CASSLLPGSDEQYF. V gene TRBV28 combines with J gene TRBJ2-7; D is undetermined. The V and J ends lost 1 base and 5 bases respectively, with 12 bases between them. This CDR3 comprises 14 residues. Germline CDR1 reads MDHEN; CDR2 reads SYDVKM.

The chain links TRBV6-2 or TRBV6-3 to TRBJ1-5; the match to TRBD1 covers 10 bases. Germline V lookup: CDR1 MNHEY, CDR2 SVGEGT. The CDR3 covers 18 residues. V lost 5 bases, J lost 5 bases, and 15 bases stayed unmatched. This CDR3 reads CASSPDRDRGRAYQPQHF. CDR3 nucleotide sequence: TGTGCCAGCAGTCCTGACCGGGACAGGGGACGGGCTTATCAGCCCCAGCATTTT.

This clonotype was observed a few times. The V and J genes are TRBV11-2 and TRBJ2-1; tentative D call: TRBD2 (5 bases). V was cut by 4 bases and J by 9 bases, with 13 bases left in between. Germline lookup yields CDR1 SGHAT and CDR2 FQNNGV. The CDR3 runs to 13 residues. The CDR3 reads CASSSSWAGEQFF. For the CDR3, the DNA is TGTGCCAGCAGCTCCTCCTGGGCGGGTGAGCAGTTCTTC.

This clonotype was seen at least ten times. The V gene is TRBV7-2, the J gene TRBJ1-2, with TRBD1 matching 8 bases. This CDR3 spans 13 amino acids. V lost 8 bases and J lost 7; bases outside the gene matches: 9. Germline CDR1 is SGHTA and CDR2 is FQGNSA. Written as DNA, the CDR3 is TGTGCCAGCTTCTACCGTGACAGGGGTGGCTACACCTTC. The encoded protein is CASFYRDRGGYTF. Full variable domain (outside the CDR3, taken from reference TRBV7-2 and TRBJ1-2): GAGVSQSPSNKVTEKGKDVELRCDPISGHTALYWYRQSLGQGLEFLIYFQGNSAPDKSGLPSDRFSAERTGGSVSTLTIQRTQQEDSAVYLCASFYRDRGGYTFGSGTRLTVV.

The V and J genes are TRBV2 and TRBJ1-1; D is undetermined. The CDR3 loop spans 16 amino acids. V lost 3 bases and J lost 4, with 18 bases in between. Germline CDR1 reads SNHLY; CDR2 reads FYNNEI. In nucleotides, the CDR3 is TGTGCCAGCAGTGACTCGTCGGAGAGGGAGCGCACTGAAGCTTTCTTT. Protein sequence: CASSDSSERERTEAFF. Full variable domain (missing parts from reference TRBV2 and TRBJ1-1): EPEVTQTPSHQVTQMGQEVILRCVPISNHLYFYWYRQILGQKVEFLVSFYNNEISEKSEIFDDQFSVERPDGSNFTLKIRSTKLEDSAMYFCASSDSSERERTEAFFGQGTRLTVV.

This clonotype has at least ten counts. The chain uses TRBV20-1 and TRBJ2-3; 11 nucleotides line up with TRBD2. In germline, CDR1 is DFQATT, CDR2 SNEGSKA (reference sequence). Trimming removed 5 bases from V and 1 base from J; junction bases left unmatched: 8. The CDR3 contains 16 residues. For the CDR3, the DNA is TGCAGTGCTCCAAGTCTAGCGGGAGGCCGCACAGATACGCAGTATTTT. As protein: CSAPSLAGGRTDTQYF.

This clonotype was seen ten or more times. The V and J genes are TRBV4-2 and TRBJ1-1; D is unclear. Trimming took 3 bases from V and 2 from J, leaving 4 bases between them. CDR1 is LGHNA and CDR2 is YNFKEQ in the germline V gene. This CDR3 comprises 12 residues. CDR3 amino acids: CASSHENTEAFF. In nucleotides, the CDR3 is TGTGCCAGCAGCCATGAAAACACTGAAGCTTTCTTT.